This TCR beta chain was obtained from a study of response to subunit inactivated influenza vaccine. Study results and caveats: Each seasonal flu vaccination may recruit only limited new T cells, authors suggested.

TCRdb re-called the RT-PCR reads with MiXCR, one entry per CDR3 protein. The sample includes around 250,000 distinct CDR3 sequences, 9% to 15% of them seen just once. The sample holds a few counts of this clonotype. Its target is not known. Trimming stripped 3 bases from V and 5 bases from J, with 14 bases between. CDR1 LGHNA and CDR2 YNFKEQ come from the germline V gene. The CDR3 sequence is 14 residues long. This clonotype was sampled from a man aged 50 to 60 who received an inactivated influenza vaccine. The chain recombines TRBV4-2 with TRBJ2-7; tentative D call: TRBD2 (5 bases). The specimen was non-naive T cells sorted from PBMCs, collected around 15 days before vaccination. The CDR3 reads CASSQNPYGDEQYF. CDR3 nucleotide sequence: TGTGCCAGCAGCCAGAACCCCTACGGGGACGAGCAGTACTTC.